This T cell receptor beta chain was recovered during a study of T cells after yellow fever vaccination. CDR3 length: 16 residues. The trim removed 3 bases at V and 0 bases at J, leaving 6 bases unmatched. Germline CDR1 is SGHRS and CDR2 is YFSETQ. TCRdb used MiXCR to reprocess the 5' RACE reads, holding one entry per CDR3 protein. The sample gives some 400,000 distinct CDR3 sequences, over 5% of which show up once; approximately 15% is in the top ten. The sample holds many counts of this clonotype. The sample in question was PBMCs, obtained 5 days after the yellow fever booster vaccination. This sequence joins TRBV5-1 and TRBJ2-3, with 8 positions matching TRBD2. The origin of this receptor is a man between 25 and 39 years old who received the YFV17D yellow fever vaccine. DNA of the CDR3: TGCGCCAGCAGCTCTCGACTAGCGCATAGCACAGATACGCAGTATTTT. Translated, it gives CASSSRLAHSTDTQYF.